One sample yielded the 29 T cell receptor beta chains listed below, sequenced in a study of blood T cells in healthy people across ages. PCR was performed a second time for roughly 7 to 12 cycles using a sample-barcoded 5' primer and a J-beta primer mix. TCRdb recomputed calls from the 5' RACE reads with MiXCR, one row per CDR3 protein. The data contain about 640,000 distinct CDR3 sequences, roughly 50% of them singletons. Sequenced sample: blood. The receptors derive from a man in his 60s in good health.

The DNA of the CDR3 is TGCAGCCTTCGGCAGCTTGATAGCACAGATACGCAGTATTTT. Its protein is CSLRQLDSTDTQYF. The V call is TRBV29-1, the J call TRBJ2-3, with D unresolved. Trimming removed 8 bases from V and 0 bases from J, with 15 bases in between. CDR1 and CDR2 from the germline V gene are SQVTM and ANQGSEA. The CDR3 totals 14 residues.

This clonotype showed up many times. V is TRBV5-1 and J is TRBJ1-1, with no clear D. This CDR3 contains 13 residues. CDR1 and CDR2 (germline): SGHRS, YFSETQ. V lost 6 bases and J lost 3, with 12 bases in between. DNA of the CDR3: TGCGCCAGCAAGAAGGACCCCGACACTGAAGCTTTCTTT. It codes for CASKKDPDTEAFF.

V is TRBV12-3 or TRBV12-4 and J is TRBJ1-4; 8 bases are shared with TRBD1. The CDR3 contains 14 residues. The V segment lost 4 bases and the J segment 6 bases; nucleotides outside the gene matches: 4. The DNA for the CDR3 is TGTGCCAGCAGTTCGCAGGGGGCGGATGAAAAACTGTTTTTT. Translation gives CASSSQGADEKLFF.

CDR3: CASSLENPGGSQPQHF. The CDR3 DNA reads TGTGCCAGCAGCTTGGAGAACCCAGGGGGCTCTCAGCCCCAGCATTTT. This chain uses TRBV5-5 with TRBJ1-5; TRBD1 agrees at 8 bases. The V and J ends lost 0 bases and 6 bases, in that order; junction bases with no gene match: 8. The CDR3 runs to 16 residues. Germline-derived CDR1 and CDR2 are SGHKS and YYEKEE (reference sequence). The whole variable domain, remainder taken from reference TRBV5-5 and TRBJ1-5, is DAGVTQSPTHLIKTRGQQVTLRCSPISGHKSVSWYQQVLGQGPQFIFQYYEKEERGRGNFPDRFSARQFPNYSSELNVNALLLGDSALYLCASSLENPGGSQPQHFGDGTRLSIL.

The rearrangement joins TRBV2 to TRBJ2-5, with 7 bases aligning to TRBD1. The trim removed 3 bases at V and 0 bases at J, leaving 10 bases unmatched. There are 17 residues in the CDR3. From germline, CDR1 is SNHLY and CDR2 FYNNEI. The chain's CDR3 is CASSEVRQGAYQETQYF. In DNA form, the CDR3 reads TGTGCCAGCAGTGAGGTACGACAGGGAGCGTACCAAGAGACCCAGTACTTC. Using reference TRBV2 and TRBJ2-5 for the parts outside the CDR3, the full variable domain is EPEVTQTPSHQVTQMGQEVILRCVPISNHLYFYWYRQILGQKVEFLVSFYNNEISEKSEIFDDQFSVERPDGSNFTLKIRSTKLEDSAMYFCASSEVRQGAYQETQYFGPGTRLLVL.

The V call is TRBV11-3, the J call TRBJ1-2, with D hard to call. V was cut by 10 bases and J by 4 bases, with 22 bases left in between. CDR1 SGHNT and CDR2 YENEEA come from the germline V gene. CDR3 length equals 15 residues. For the CDR3, the DNA is TGTGCCACCAAAAATAGCAGACCGTACTTCTATGGCTACACCTTC. It codes for CATKNSRPYFYGYTF.

This chain uses TRBV7-8 with TRBJ2-7, with a possible D match to TRBD1 (5 bases). Trimming stripped 0 bases from V and 1 base from J, with 10 bases between. CDR1 is SGHVS, CDR2 FQNEAQ, per germline. The CDR3 is 15 residues long. The CDR3 DNA is TGTGCCAGCAGCTTAGCGTCTGCAGGGTCCTACGAGCAGTACTTC. This encodes CASSLASAGSYEQYF.

This clonotype came up a few times. The chain couples TRBV5-1 to TRBJ2-4; D unresolved. Germline CDR1 reads SGHRS; CDR2 reads YFSETQ. The germline V and J ends were trimmed by 1 base and 7 bases, with 9 bases remaining between them. The CDR3 runs 13 residues. The CDR3 here is CASSLPQRNIQYF. CDR3 nucleotides: TGCGCCAGCAGCTTGCCACAGAGGAACATTCAGTACTTC.

For this clonotype: This sequence may be a read error, since a much larger clone differs from it by one base. The chain joins TRBV12-3 or TRBV12-4 to TRBJ2-4; 11 bases map to TRBD1. Gene TRBJ2-7 matches the end of the DNA better, so the J call may be wrong. The length of the CDR3 is 14 residues. The CDR3 DNA reads TGTGCCGGCAGTTTAGGGACAGGGGGCTACGAGCAGTACTTC. It is translated as CAGSLGTGGYEQYF.

In this sample, this clonotype turned up a few times. This rearrangement joins TRBV5-1 to TRBJ2-5, with TRBD2 identical over 7 bases. Unmatched junction bases numbered 11, after V lost 4 bases and J lost 5 bases. Germline V lookup: CDR1 SGHRS, CDR2 YFSETQ. This CDR3 comprises 15 residues. CDR3 residues: CASSKGTKEGETQYF. The CDR3 DNA is TGCGCCAGCAGCAAAGGGACTAAAGAGGGTGAGACCCAGTACTTC.

Regarding this clonotype: One junction end disagrees with the germline gene, perhaps due to a read error. The rearrangement joins TRBV11-2 to TRBJ2-1; a possible D gene is TRBD1 (6 bases). The CDR3 totals 14 residues. Germline V gives CDR1 SGHAT, CDR2 FQNNGV. DNA for the CDR3: TGTGCCAGCAGCCTAGACCTACAGGGTTTTGAGCAGTTCTTC. Amino acid sequence: CASSLDLQGFEQFF.

CDR3 coding DNA: TGCGCCAGCAGCATACAGAGCATGGGTTTATATGGCTACACCTTC. It is translated as CASSIQSMGLYGYTF. The chain is built from TRBV4-1 and TRBJ1-2, with unresolved D. The CDR3 runs to 15 residues. V gave up 5 bases and J gave up 5 bases, with 18 bases separating them. Germline V gene data show CDR1 as MGHRA and CDR2 as YSYEKL.

The chain has TRBV5-1 and TRBJ1-2; D not resolved. Between the trimmed V and J ends, which lost 4 bases and 8 bases, there was a span of 18 bases. Germline V CDR1 and CDR2: SGHRS, YFSETQ. The CDR3 length is 14 residues. The CDR3 loop reads CASSRPGPGEGYTF. The CDR3 DNA is TGCGCCAGCAGCCGTCCGGGTCCAGGCGAGGGCTACACCTTC.

This clonotype was recorded only once. The V gene is TRBV20-1, the J gene TRBJ2-3; 10 bases align to TRBD1. The V segment lost 1 base and the J segment 4 bases; nucleotides outside the gene matches: 11. CDR3 size: 17 residues. Germline-derived CDR1 and CDR2 are DFQATT and SNEGSKA (reference sequence). CDR3 nucleotides: TGCAGTGCTAGAGCGGTTACTAGACAGGGGGCGGCAGATACGCAGTATTTT. Its protein product is CSARAVTRQGAADTQYF.

The chain carries TRBV25-1 and TRBJ2-7; D remains ambiguous. V was shortened by 6 bases and J by 3 bases, with 6 bases between the two germline ends. This CDR3 comprises 11 residues. Germline V gene lookup returns CDR1 MGHDK and CDR2 SYGVNS. Written as DNA, the CDR3 is TGTGCCAGCAGGGGGTACTACGAGCAGTACTTC. Its translation is CASRGYYEQYF.

This clonotype was recorded a few times. CDR3 sequence reads: CASSEAPRGRGEQYF. CDR3 coding DNA: TGTGCCAGCAGTGAAGCGCCGAGGGGTCGCGGGGAGCAGTACTTC. This sequence joins TRBV6-1 and TRBJ2-7; TRBD1 or TRBD2 may be the D gene (5 bases each). Germline V lookup: CDR1 MNHNS, CDR2 SASEGT. The V end was cut by 0 bases, the J end by 7 bases, with 16 bases between. This CDR3 is built from 15 residues.

The gene calls are TRBV28 and TRBJ2-7; the D gene is possibly TRBD1 (6 bases). The CDR3 totals 14 residues. In germline, CDR1 is MDHEN, CDR2 SYDVKM. V was shortened by 2 bases and J by 3 bases, with 11 bases between the two germline ends. This CDR3 reads CASSLGRGGYEQYF. The CDR3 nucleotides read TGTGCCAGCAGTTTAGGCAGGGGTGGCTACGAGCAGTACTTC.

The V gene is TRBV3-1, the J gene TRBJ2-5; 14 nucleotides line up with TRBD2. Germline CDR1 is LGHDT and CDR2 is YNNKEL (reference sequence). With V trimmed by 2 bases and J by 5 bases, 10 bases remained unmatched. This CDR3 is 18 amino acids long. For the CDR3, the DNA is TGTGCCAGCAGCCAAATTCCGGGACTAGCGGGGGTTACTGAGACCCAGTACTTC. Translated, it gives CASSQIPGLAGVTETQYF.

The chain links TRBV10-2 to TRBJ2-1, with TRBD2 identical over 8 bases. Germline CDR1 and CDR2: WSHSY and SAAADI. The CDR3 extends over 14 amino acids. The V segment lost 8 bases and the J segment 3 bases; nucleotides outside the gene matches: 6. CDR3 nucleotides: TGCGCCAGCTGCGCGGGGGGCGTCTACAATGAGCAGTTCTTC. Protein sequence: CASCAGGVYNEQFF.

The chain has TRBV28 and TRBJ2-3, with no clear D. Trimming shortened V by 6 bases and J by 2 bases, and 3 bases separated the two germline ends. Germline CDR1 reads MDHEN; CDR2 reads SYDVKM. This CDR3 comprises 11 residues. Here the CDR3 reads CASRTTDTQYF. CDR3 in DNA: TGTGCCAGCAGAACCACAGATACGCAGTATTTT.

The V call is TRBV20-1, the J call TRBJ1-1, with 7 bases identical to TRBD1. The CDR3 has 13 residues. The V and J ends lost 4 bases and 3 bases, in that order; junction bases with no gene match: 5. From germline, CDR1 is DFQATT and CDR2 SNEGSKA (reference sequence). CDR3 amino acids: CSAKKGADTEAFF. Written as DNA, the CDR3 is TGCAGTGCTAAGAAGGGGGCGGACACTGAAGCTTTCTTT.

The chain links TRBV5-8 to TRBJ1-2; D possibly corresponds to TRBD1 (6 bases). Trimming shortened V by 4 bases and J by 9 bases, and 16 bases separated the two germline ends. The CDR3 totals 13 residues. CDR1 and CDR2 (germline): SGHTS, YDEGEE. The CDR3 region has the DNA TGTGCCAGCAGCCCGGACAGAGGGGTGAGCTACACCTTC. Its translation: CASSPDRGVSYTF.

The chain uses TRBV10-3 and TRBJ2-1, with a weak D call TRBD1 (5 bases). Germline V gene data show CDR1 as ENHRY and CDR2 as SYGVKD. The V and J ends lost 3 bases and 10 bases respectively, with 19 bases between them. The CDR3 has 15 residues. The CDR3 bases are TGTGCCATCAGTGAAGCAGGGAACGCCCTCTACGAGCAGTTCTTC. As protein: CAISEAGNALYEQFF.

The chain links TRBV20-1 to TRBJ2-5, with a possible D match to TRBD2 (5 bases). V shed 0 bases and J shed 2 bases, with 19 bases lying between them. Germline V gene data show CDR1 as DFQATT and CDR2 as SNEGSKA (reference sequence). CDR3 length: 17 residues. The CDR3 nucleotides read TGCAGTGCTAGAGATATGGAAACAACCCGGGATCAAGAGACCCAGTACTTC. Translating it yields CSARDMETTRDQETQYF.

The chain recombines TRBV12-5 with TRBJ1-4; 11 nucleotides align to TRBD1. Germline loops: CDR1 LGHNT, CDR2 FRNRAP. There are 15 residues in the CDR3. The V gene end was trimmed by 1 base and the J gene end by 6 bases; junction bases not matched to a gene: 1. This chain's CDR3 is CASGLGTGGDEKLFF. The CDR3 region has the DNA TGTGCTAGTGGTTTGGGGACAGGGGGCGATGAAAAACTGTTTTTT.

This clonotype came up a few times. The chain recombines TRBV9 with TRBJ1-2, with a weak D call TRBD1 (5 bases). Germline V gene lookup returns CDR1 SGDLS and CDR2 YYNGEE. The length of the CDR3 is 15 residues. V dropped 4 bases and J dropped 0 bases, with 13 bases sitting between them. CDR3 bases: TGTGCCAGCAGCCCGGGGACGGATCCTAACTATGGCTACACCTTC. It codes for CASSPGTDPNYGYTF.

The chain joins TRBV6-5 to TRBJ2-1, with 7 bases fitting TRBD1. The CDR3 length is 16 residues. Losses at the gene ends were 4 bases for V and 3 bases for J; bases not matched to a gene: 9. Per the germline V gene, CDR1 is MNHEY and CDR2 is SVGAGI. Written as DNA, the CDR3 is TGTGCCAGCAGTTCCCGGGACAGCTTAATCTACAATGAGCAGTTCTTC. Amino acid sequence: CASSSRDSLIYNEQFF.

This clonotype has just one count. Mismatch with germline at one junction end may stem from a read error. The genes are TRBV4-1 and TRBJ1-2; D ambiguous. Germline lookup yields CDR1 MGHRA and CDR2 YSYEKL. This CDR3 has 17 amino acids. This CDR3 is CASSQAPERANNYGYTF. The CDR3 nucleotides are TGCGCCAGCAGCCAAGCGCCGGAAAGGGCGAACAACTACGGCTACACCTTC.

The chain joins TRBV7-2 to TRBJ2-1, with D tentatively TRBD1 (5 bases). CDR1 SGHTA and CDR2 FQGNSA come from the germline V gene. The CDR3 length is 12 residues. Trimming took off 1 base at V and 15 bases at J, with 13 bases between the two ends. For the CDR3, the DNA is TGTGCCAGCAGCTTAGTAGGGGTTAAGATGTTCTTC. Protein product: CASSLVGVKMFF.